Listed below are T cell receptor beta chains from one sample, sequenced in a study of T cell repertoires in cytomegalovirus infection. Their cognate antigens are unknown. One entry per CDR3 protein, called by TCRdb with MiXCR from the reads. Among some 100,000 distinct CDR3 sequences listed, about 30% were seen once. The material was CD8+ T cells from cultured PBMCs, obtained from culture after CMV antigen stimulation. These receptors were collected from a human donor in good health (CMV status not recorded). Some clones in this sample may be carry-over from other donors' samples. The CDR3 runs from the conserved cysteine through the conserved F or W. The D gene is left open where the match is weak. Expanded clones get a size class; other rows say once, few or many, or leave the size out.

cdr3_aa: CSARSRDSGRGLTEAFF
cdr3_nt: TGCAGTGCTAGATCCCGAGACAGTGGCCGGGGGTTGACTGAAGCTTTCTTT
j_call: TRBJ1-1
d_call: .
v_call: TRBV20-1
clone_size: few

cdr3_aa: CASSTLDRGTEAFF
cdr3_nt: TGTGCCAGCAGTACCCTCGACAGGGGCACTGAAGCTTTCTTT
j_call: TRBJ1-1
d_call: TRBD1
v_call: TRBV6-6
clone_size: .

cdr3_aa: CASSPERGSSYEQYF
cdr3_nt: TGTGCCAGCAGCCCGGAAAGGGGGAGCTCCTACGAGCAGTACTTC
j_call: TRBJ2-7
d_call: .
v_call: TRBV7-8
clone_size: .

cdr3_aa: CASGRWGEGDTQYF
cdr3_nt: TGTGCCAGCGGCCGATGGGGGGAAGGAGATACGCAGTATTTT
j_call: TRBJ2-3
d_call: .
v_call: TRBV27
clone_size: few

cdr3_aa: CSVPDSMNTEAFF
cdr3_nt: TGCAGCGTCCCGGACAGCATGAACACTGAAGCTTTCTTT
j_call: TRBJ1-1
d_call: .
v_call: TRBV29-1
clone_size: .

cdr3_aa: CASSPPGNEKLFF
cdr3_nt: TGTGCCAGCAGCCCTCCAGGGAATGAAAAACTGTTTTTT
j_call: TRBJ1-4
d_call: .
v_call: TRBV7-9
clone_size: .

cdr3_aa: CATSRDRAGNEQYF
cdr3_nt: TGTGCCACCAGCAGAGATAGGGCAGGTAACGAGCAGTACTTC
j_call: TRBJ2-7
d_call: .
v_call: TRBV15
clone_size: .

cdr3_aa: CASSFSGPAMNTEAFF
cdr3_nt: TGTGCCAGCAGCTTCTCGGGGCCCGCCATGAACACTGAAGCTTTCTTT
j_call: TRBJ1-1
d_call: .
v_call: TRBV7-2
clone_size: many

cdr3_aa: CASSQDLLAKNIQYF
cdr3_nt: TGCGCCAGCAGCCAAGATCTACTAGCCAAAAACATTCAGTACTTC
j_call: TRBJ2-4
d_call: .
v_call: TRBV4-1
clone_size: many

cdr3_aa: CASNSARAVLNTEAFF
cdr3_nt: TGTGCCAGCAACTCAGCGCGAGCAGTACTGAACACTGAAGCTTTCTTT
j_call: TRBJ1-1
d_call: .
v_call: TRBV28
clone_size: .

cdr3_aa: CASSSAEPYGYTF
cdr3_nt: TGTGCCAGCAGCTCAGCGGAACCCTATGGCTACACCTTC
j_call: TRBJ1-2
d_call: .
v_call: TRBV7-9
clone_size: few

cdr3_aa: CASSPQGRYPYEQYF
cdr3_nt: TGTGCCAGCAGCCCCCAGGGGCGATACCCGTACGAGCAGTACTTC
j_call: TRBJ2-7
d_call: .
v_call: TRBV7-9
clone_size: few

cdr3_aa: CASSQSSVGGPKMREQYF
cdr3_nt: TGTGCCAGCAGCCAGTCGTCCGTAGGGGGGCCGAAAATGCGCGAGCAGTACTTC
j_call: TRBJ2-7
d_call: .
v_call: TRBV3-1
clone_size: .

cdr3_aa: CASSGTTEAFF
cdr3_nt: TGTGCCAGCAGCGGGACCACTGAAGCTTTCTTT
j_call: TRBJ1-1
d_call: .
v_call: TRBV9
clone_size: .

cdr3_aa: CSASRHREPGDGYTF
cdr3_nt: TGCAGTGCTAGCAGGCACAGGGAGCCGGGTGATGGCTACACCTTC
j_call: TRBJ1-2
d_call: .
v_call: TRBV20-1
clone_size: once

cdr3_aa: CASSLSQEVGELFF
cdr3_nt: TGTGCCAGCAGTTTGAGTCAGGAGGTCGGGGAGCTGTTTTTT
j_call: TRBJ2-2
d_call: .
v_call: TRBV12-3/TRBV12-4
clone_size: few

cdr3_aa: CASSLGETATYTF
cdr3_nt: TGTGCCAGCAGTTTAGGGGAGACGGCTACCTACACCTTC
j_call: TRBJ1-2
d_call: .
v_call: TRBV27
clone_size: .

cdr3_aa: CASSFSPYNEQFF
cdr3_nt: TGTGCCAGCAGTTTCTCCCCCTACAATGAGCAGTTCTTC
j_call: TRBJ2-1
d_call: .
v_call: TRBV27
clone_size: few